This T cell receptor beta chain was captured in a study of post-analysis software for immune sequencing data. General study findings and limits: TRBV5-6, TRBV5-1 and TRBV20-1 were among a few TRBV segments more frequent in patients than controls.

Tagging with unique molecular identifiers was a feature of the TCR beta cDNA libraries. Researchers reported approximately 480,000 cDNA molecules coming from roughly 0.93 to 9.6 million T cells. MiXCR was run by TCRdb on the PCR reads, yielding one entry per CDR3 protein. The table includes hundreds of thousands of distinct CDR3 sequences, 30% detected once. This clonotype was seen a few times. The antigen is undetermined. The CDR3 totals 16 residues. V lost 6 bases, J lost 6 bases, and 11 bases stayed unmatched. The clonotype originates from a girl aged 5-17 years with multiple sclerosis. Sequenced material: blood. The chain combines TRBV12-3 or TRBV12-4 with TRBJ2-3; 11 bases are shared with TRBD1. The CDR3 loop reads CASRPAGTGGRDTQYF. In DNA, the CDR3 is TGTGCCAGCAGACCGGCCGGGACAGGGGGACGTGATACGCAGTATTTT.